This T cell receptor beta chain was documented in a study of neoadjuvant anti-PD-1 for oral cavity cancer. Background on the study: Patients without progression got a fourth dose around day 43. General study findings and limits: Higher pretreatment blood Treg/Th17 ratios correlated with higher pretreatment blood and lower post-treatment tumor TCRbeta clonality.

Concerning this clone itself: Its antigen remains unknown.

Clones were sequenced by immunoSEQ multiplex PCR, and TCRdb holds only the in-frame ones, with some missing. The sample has over 10,000 clones, roughly three fifths seen once; the top ten hold approximately 2.3%. V was clipped by 2 bases and J by 4 bases; unmatched bases: 8. CDR3 size: 16 residues. Germline lookup yields CDR1 SGHDT and CDR2 YYEEEE. V and J are TRBV5-6 and TRBJ1-1; TRBD1 matches at 10 bases. This specimen was PBMCs, taken before nivolumab (anti-PD-1) treatment. The origin of this receptor is a person aged 35-79 years with oral cavity squamous cell carcinoma. The CDR3 DNA reads as TGTGCCAGCAGCTTCCGACCGACAGGGGGCCCCACTGAAGCTTTCTTT. This gives the protein CASSFRPTGGPTEAFF. The whole variable domain, filled in from reference TRBV5-6 and TRBJ1-1, reads DAGVTQSPTHLIKTRGQQVTLRCSPKSGHDTVSWYQQALGQGPQFIFQYYEEEERQRGNFPDRFSGHQFPNYSSELNVNALLLGDSALYLCASSFRPTGGPTEAFFGQGTRLTVV.